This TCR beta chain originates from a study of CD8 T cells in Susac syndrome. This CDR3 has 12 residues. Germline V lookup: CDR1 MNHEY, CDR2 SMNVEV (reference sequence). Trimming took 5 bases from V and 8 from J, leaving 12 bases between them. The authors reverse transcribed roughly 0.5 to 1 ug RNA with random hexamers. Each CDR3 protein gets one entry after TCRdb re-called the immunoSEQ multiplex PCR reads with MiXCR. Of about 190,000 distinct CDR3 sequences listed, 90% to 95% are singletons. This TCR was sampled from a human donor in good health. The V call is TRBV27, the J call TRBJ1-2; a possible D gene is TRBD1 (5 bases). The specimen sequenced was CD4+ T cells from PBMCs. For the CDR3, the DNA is TGTGCCAGCAGTCAGGAGGGGTTCGGCTACACCTTC. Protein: CASSQEGFGYTF.